Listed below are T cell receptor beta chains from one sample, sequenced in a study of blood T cell repertoires in COVID-19. The data were produced by immunoSEQ multiplex PCR, yet TCRdb's version contains in-frame clones alone and is incomplete. The table shows roughly 130,000 clones, with about 87% occurring only once. The sample comprised peripheral blood. The receptors come from a woman aged 55-70 years with acute or convalescent COVID-19. The CDR3 runs from the conserved cysteine through the conserved F or W. Each record gives: CDR3 DNA, CDR3 protein, CDR3 length, V gene, D gene, J gene, clone size. A D gene is named only where the DNA matches it firmly. Size is omitted from some rows. Given values are once, few, many or a class for expanded clones.

CDR3 DNA: TGTGCCATCAGGTCGGGGGATAGCAATCAGCCCCAGCATTTT; CDR3 protein: CAIRSGDSNQPQHF; CDR3 length: 14; V gene: TRBV10-3; D gene: .; J gene: TRBJ1-5; clone size: .
CDR3 DNA: TGTGCCAGCAGCTCGGGACTAGCTATCTCCTACAATGAGCAGTTCTTC; CDR3 protein: CASSSGLAISYNEQFF; CDR3 length: 16; V gene: TRBV3-1/TRBV3-2; D gene: TRBD2; J gene: TRBJ2-1; clone size: .
CDR3 DNA: TGTGCCAGCAGTTTCCAAGGGGATTCACCCCTCCACTTT; CDR3 protein: CASSFQGDSPLHF; CDR3 length: 13; V gene: TRBV5-6; D gene: .; J gene: TRBJ1-6; clone size: .
CDR3 DNA: TGTGCCAGCAGCCTCGGACTAGCGGCCAACAATGAGCAGTTCTTC; CDR3 protein: CASSLGLAANNEQFF; CDR3 length: 15; V gene: TRBV3-1/TRBV3-2; D gene: TRBD2; J gene: TRBJ2-1; clone size: .
CDR3 DNA: TGCGCCAGCAGCTCCGGACTAGCGGGAGTAGTCGAGCAGTACTTC; CDR3 protein: CASSSGLAGVVEQYF; CDR3 length: 15; V gene: TRBV5-1; D gene: TRBD2; J gene: TRBJ2-7; clone size: few
CDR3 DNA: TGTGCCAGCAACATGGCAGGCACTGAAGCTTTCTTT; CDR3 protein: CASNMAGTEAFF; CDR3 length: 12; V gene: TRBV2; D gene: .; J gene: TRBJ1-1; clone size: .
CDR3 DNA: TGTGCCAGCAGCTTAATCCCTAGCGGGAGGGGAGGGACCCAGTACTTC; CDR3 protein: CASSLIPSGRGGTQYF; CDR3 length: 16; V gene: TRBV7-3; D gene: TRBD2; J gene: TRBJ2-5; clone size: .
CDR3 DNA: TGTGCCAGCATCCCGGACAGCATGAACACTGAAGCTTTCTTT; CDR3 protein: CASIPDSMNTEAFF; CDR3 length: 14; V gene: TRBV6-5; D gene: .; J gene: TRBJ1-1; clone size: .
CDR3 DNA: TGTGCCAGTAGTAACCCTGGGACAGCTAACTATGGCTACACCTTC; CDR3 protein: CASSNPGTANYGYTF; CDR3 length: 15; V gene: TRBV19; D gene: TRBD1; J gene: TRBJ1-2; clone size: .
CDR3 DNA: TGTGCCAGCAGTTTAAGGCGGGAAAAACTGTTTTTT; CDR3 protein: CASSLRREKLFF; CDR3 length: 12; V gene: TRBV28; D gene: .; J gene: TRBJ1-4; clone size: .
CDR3 DNA: TGTGCCAGCAGCCAAGATAGACTAGCGGGAGTGGTTTACAATGAGCAGTTCTTC; CDR3 protein: CASSQDRLAGVVYNEQFF; CDR3 length: 18; V gene: TRBV3-1/TRBV3-2; D gene: TRBD2; J gene: TRBJ2-1; clone size: .
CDR3 DNA: TGTGCCAGCAGCTTGCGGGGATCTAACTATGGCTACACCTTC; CDR3 protein: CASSLRGSNYGYTF; CDR3 length: 14; V gene: TRBV5-4; D gene: .; J gene: TRBJ1-2; clone size: few
CDR3 DNA: TGTGCCAGCAACCCTAGCGGGAGATACAATGAGCAGTTCTTC; CDR3 protein: CASNPSGRYNEQFF; CDR3 length: 14; V gene: TRBV9; D gene: TRBD2; J gene: TRBJ2-1; clone size: .
CDR3 DNA: TGTGCCAGCAGCGTAGTCTCGGGGGACAATGAGCAGTTCTTC; CDR3 protein: CASSVVSGDNEQFF; CDR3 length: 14; V gene: TRBV9; D gene: .; J gene: TRBJ2-1; clone size: once
CDR3 DNA: TGTGCCAGCAGCTTAGAAGGGGCAGGGAAACAAGATACGCAGTATTTT; CDR3 protein: CASSLEGAGKQDTQYF; CDR3 length: 16; V gene: TRBV7-9; D gene: .; J gene: TRBJ2-3; clone size: .
CDR3 DNA: TGTGCCAGCAGCTTCGGGGGTGGGGACACTGAAGCTTTCTTT; CDR3 protein: CASSFGGGDTEAFF; CDR3 length: 14; V gene: TRBV13; D gene: .; J gene: TRBJ1-1; clone size: .
CDR3 DNA: TGTGCCAGCAGTTACGCCCAGGGGAACACTGAAGCTTTCTTT; CDR3 protein: CASSYAQGNTEAFF; CDR3 length: 14; V gene: TRBV6-2/TRBV6-3; D gene: .; J gene: TRBJ1-1; clone size: .
CDR3 DNA: TGTGCCAGCAGCCAAGATCAAGGACTAGCGGTTTCAGAGACCCAGTACTTC; CDR3 protein: CASSQDQGLAVSETQYF; CDR3 length: 17; V gene: TRBV3-1/TRBV3-2; D gene: TRBD2; J gene: TRBJ2-5; clone size: .
CDR3 DNA: TGTGCCAGCAGCGTCCGGGATACGAACACCGGGGAGCTGTTTTTT; CDR3 protein: CASSVRDTNTGELFF; CDR3 length: 15; V gene: TRBV9; D gene: .; J gene: TRBJ2-2; clone size: .
CDR3 DNA: TGTGCCAGCAGTCCTAGGACAGGGGGCGTCTATGGCTACACCTTC; CDR3 protein: CASSPRTGGVYGYTF; CDR3 length: 15; V gene: TRBV6-5; D gene: TRBD1; J gene: TRBJ1-2; clone size: few
CDR3 DNA: TGTGCCTGGAGTGGGACTACTTGGGCGAACACTGAAGCTTTCTTT; CDR3 protein: CAWSGTTWANTEAFF; CDR3 length: 15; V gene: TRBV30; D gene: .; J gene: TRBJ1-1; clone size: medium-sized
CDR3 DNA: TGCGCCAGCAGCCCTGACGGGGACACCGGGGAGCTGTTTTTT; CDR3 protein: CASSPDGDTGELFF; CDR3 length: 14; V gene: TRBV5-1; D gene: .; J gene: TRBJ2-2; clone size: .
CDR3 DNA: TGTGCCAGCAGCCCGACCGCGGTGGGGGCGCAGGGAAACACCATATATTTT; CDR3 protein: CASSPTAVGAQGNTIYF; CDR3 length: 17; V gene: TRBV13; D gene: .; J gene: TRBJ1-3; clone size: few
CDR3 DNA: TGTGCCTGGAGTGCCCGCGGGAGAGGGACTGAAGCTTTCTTT; CDR3 protein: CAWSARGRGTEAFF; CDR3 length: 14; V gene: TRBV30; D gene: .; J gene: TRBJ1-1; clone size: .
CDR3 DNA: TGTGCCAGCAGCCAGACAGGTACCTACAATGAGCAGTTCTTC; CDR3 protein: CASSQTGTYNEQFF; CDR3 length: 14; V gene: TRBV28; D gene: .; J gene: TRBJ2-1; clone size: .
CDR3 DNA: TGTGCCAGCAGCCTACCCTCCGGGGAGCTGTTTTTT; CDR3 protein: CASSLPSGELFF; CDR3 length: 12; V gene: TRBV7-3; D gene: .; J gene: TRBJ2-2; clone size: .
CDR3 DNA: TGTGCCAGCTCACCTACACAGGGCACGACTGAAGCTTTCTTT; CDR3 protein: CASSPTQGTTEAFF; CDR3 length: 14; V gene: TRBV18; D gene: .; J gene: TRBJ1-1; clone size: .
CDR3 DNA: TGTGCCAGCGACCCCGGCAGGGGACAACCCCGCAATGAGCAGTTCTTC; CDR3 protein: CASDPGRGQPRNEQFF; CDR3 length: 16; V gene: TRBV5-6; D gene: .; J gene: TRBJ2-1; clone size: .
CDR3 DNA: TGCGCCAGCAGCGTGGGTGCGGACTCCAGAAGTGATACGCAGTATTTT; CDR3 protein: CASSVGADSRSDTQYF; CDR3 length: 16; V gene: TRBV5-1; D gene: .; J gene: TRBJ2-3; clone size: few
CDR3 DNA: TGCGCCAGCGGTCTAGCGGGAGGTTCAGAGACCCAGTACTTC; CDR3 protein: CASGLAGGSETQYF; CDR3 length: 14; V gene: TRBV5-1; D gene: TRBD2; J gene: TRBJ2-5; clone size: .
CDR3 DNA: TGTGCCAGAAGCGCCCCCGGGACAGTTGAATTCTTGTCACCCCTCCACTTT; CDR3 protein: CARSAPGTVEFLSPLHF; CDR3 length: 17; V gene: TRBV5-3; D gene: TRBD1; J gene: TRBJ1-6; clone size: .
CDR3 DNA: TGCAGCGTGAGAAGCGGGACACCGAACACTGAAGCTTTCTTT; CDR3 protein: CSVRSGTPNTEAFF; CDR3 length: 14; V gene: TRBV29-1; D gene: .; J gene: TRBJ1-1; clone size: few
CDR3 DNA: TGTGCCAGCAGCTCCCGGACTAGCGGAAATGAGCAGTTCTTC; CDR3 protein: CASSSRTSGNEQFF; CDR3 length: 14; V gene: TRBV7-2; D gene: TRBD2; J gene: TRBJ2-1; clone size: few
CDR3 DNA: TGCGCCAGCAGCGACAATTACAATGAGCAGTTCTTC; CDR3 protein: CASSDNYNEQFF; CDR3 length: 12; V gene: TRBV5-1; D gene: .; J gene: TRBJ2-1; clone size: .
CDR3 DNA: TGCAGCGTTCAGACAGATGGGGCCAACGTCCTGACTTTC; CDR3 protein: CSVQTDGANVLTF; CDR3 length: 13; V gene: TRBV29-1; D gene: .; J gene: TRBJ2-6; clone size: .
CDR3 DNA: TGCGCCAGCAGCTTGGCCGGGGACAGGGTCTACAATGAGCAGTTCTTC; CDR3 protein: CASSLAGDRVYNEQFF; CDR3 length: 16; V gene: TRBV5-1; D gene: TRBD1; J gene: TRBJ2-1; clone size: .
CDR3 DNA: TGTGCCAGCCGTCCATTACAGAGCTCCTATAATTCACCCCTCCACTTT; CDR3 protein: CASRPLQSSYNSPLHF; CDR3 length: 16; V gene: TRBV11-2; D gene: .; J gene: TRBJ1-6; clone size: .
CDR3 DNA: TGTGCCAGCAAGAAAGTTTCAGGGGTTGATTCACCCCTCCACTTT; CDR3 protein: CASKKVSGVDSPLHF; CDR3 length: 15; V gene: TRBV3-1/TRBV3-2; D gene: .; J gene: TRBJ1-6; clone size: .
CDR3 DNA: TGTGCCAGCAGCATAGGACATCCCAGCTCCTATAATTCACCCCTCCACTTT; CDR3 protein: CASSIGHPSSYNSPLHF; CDR3 length: 17; V gene: TRBV7-2; D gene: .; J gene: TRBJ1-6; clone size: .
CDR3 DNA: TGTGCCAGCAGGTTTCAGGGGCGAGGGGCCCAGCATTTT; CDR3 protein: CASRFQGRGAQHF; CDR3 length: 13; V gene: TRBV28; D gene: .; J gene: TRBJ1-5; clone size: .
CDR3 DNA: TGTGCCAGCAGCGTAGGAGCGGCGGGGGGGACCCAGTACTTC; CDR3 protein: CASSVGAAGGTQYF; CDR3 length: 14; V gene: TRBV9; D gene: TRBD2; J gene: TRBJ2-5; clone size: .
CDR3 DNA: TGTGCCAGCAGCTTGCGGGGGAGCTCCTACAATGAGCAGTTCTTC; CDR3 protein: CASSLRGSSYNEQFF; CDR3 length: 15; V gene: TRBV7-9; D gene: TRBD2; J gene: TRBJ2-1; clone size: .
CDR3 DNA: TGTGCCAGCAGCCTATCGGGACAGGACTATGGCTACACCTTC; CDR3 protein: CASSLSGQDYGYTF; CDR3 length: 14; V gene: TRBV6-5; D gene: TRBD1; J gene: TRBJ1-2; clone size: once
CDR3 DNA: TGTGCCAGCAGTGAAGCGACAGGTTCCCATTCACCCCTCCACTTT; CDR3 protein: CASSEATGSHSPLHF; CDR3 length: 15; V gene: TRBV2; D gene: .; J gene: TRBJ1-6; clone size: .
CDR3 DNA: TGCAGCGTTGAAGGCTCGGGACAGGGGCGAGAGACCCAGTACTTC; CDR3 protein: CSVEGSGQGRETQYF; CDR3 length: 15; V gene: TRBV29-1; D gene: TRBD1; J gene: TRBJ2-5; clone size: .
CDR3 DNA: TGCGCCAGCAGCCAAGAGCAGGGGAACGAGCAGTACTTC; CDR3 protein: CASSQEQGNEQYF; CDR3 length: 13; V gene: TRBV4-1; D gene: .; J gene: TRBJ2-7; clone size: .
CDR3 DNA: TGTGCCAGCAGCTCCGTCCATGAGCAGTTCTTC; CDR3 protein: CASSSVHEQFF; CDR3 length: 11; V gene: TRBV28; D gene: .; J gene: TRBJ2-1; clone size: .
CDR3 DNA: TGCGCCAGCAGCTTGCCCAGGGGACAGGGGACCTACAATGAGCAGTTCTTC; CDR3 protein: CASSLPRGQGTYNEQFF; CDR3 length: 17; V gene: TRBV5-1; D gene: TRBD1; J gene: TRBJ2-1; clone size: .
CDR3 DNA: TGTGCCAGCAGCGTATCGCTGGGGGGCTATGGCTACACCTTC; CDR3 protein: CASSVSLGGYGYTF; CDR3 length: 14; V gene: TRBV9; D gene: .; J gene: TRBJ1-2; clone size: .
CDR3 DNA: TGTGCCAGCAGCCTCACTAGTTTGAGTTACAATGAGCAGTTCTTC; CDR3 protein: CASSLTSLSYNEQFF; CDR3 length: 15; V gene: TRBV7-3; D gene: .; J gene: TRBJ2-1; clone size: .
CDR3 DNA: TGTGCCAGTATCGCAAGACAGGCGCCTAGTCAGCCCCAGCATTTT; CDR3 protein: CASIARQAPSQPQHF; CDR3 length: 15; V gene: TRBV19; D gene: .; J gene: TRBJ1-5; clone size: .
CDR3 DNA: TGTGCCACCAGTGATAGCGGCAGGGGGCCGGAATATGGCTACACCTTC; CDR3 protein: CATSDSGRGPEYGYTF; CDR3 length: 16; V gene: TRBV24-1; D gene: TRBD1; J gene: TRBJ1-2; clone size: .
CDR3 DNA: TGTGCCAGCTCCCCGGGACAGGGGCCTGGAAACACCATATATTTT; CDR3 protein: CASSPGQGPGNTIYF; CDR3 length: 15; V gene: TRBV11-3; D gene: TRBD1; J gene: TRBJ1-3; clone size: few
CDR3 DNA: TGCGCCAGCAGCCAAGGCCTTTTAAATAGGGGGACCGGGGAGCTGTTTTTT; CDR3 protein: CASSQGLLNRGTGELFF; CDR3 length: 17; V gene: TRBV4-1; D gene: .; J gene: TRBJ2-2; clone size: .
CDR3 DNA: TGTGCCAGCAGTGAAAAGGCGGGAGTACTGGCCGGGGAGCTGTTTTTT; CDR3 protein: CASSEKAGVLAGELFF; CDR3 length: 16; V gene: TRBV2; D gene: TRBD2; J gene: TRBJ2-2; clone size: .